This TCR beta chain was found in a study of T cell responses to AZD1222 COVID-19 vaccine. Comment on this clone: The antigen is undetermined.

Profiled with immunoSEQ multiplex PCR; TCRdb holds only in-frame clones, not every one. The sample records approximately 120,000 clones, more than 80% being singletons. Regarding the study as a whole: Females made up more of the donors, who were largely white British, and clonal diversity may have come out too low. Baseline seropositives among AZD1222 recipients totaled only 5 to 7. Spike-specific TCR breadth and depth went up after people got two AZD1222 doses.

Trimming removed 8 bases from V and 1 base from J; junction bases left unmatched: 4. CDR3 length: 14 amino acids. Germline V gene data show CDR1 as MDHEN and CDR2 as SYDVKM. The sample in question was peripheral blood, obtained 28 days after the second AZD1222 dose. This clonotype was obtained from an adult who received the AZD1222 COVID-19 vaccine. This chain connects TRBV28 to TRBJ2-7; 11 bases are a match to TRBD1. The CDR3 DNA reads as TGTGCCAGCGGACAGGGGGCCCCGTCCTACGAGCAGTACTTC. Translation: CASGQGAPSYEQYF. The full variable domain, rest sourced from reference TRBV28 and TRBJ2-7, is DVKVTQSSRYLVKRTGEKVFLECVQDMDHENMFWYRQDPGLGLRLIYFSYDVKMKEKGDIPEGYSVSREKKERFSLILESASTNQTSMYLCASGQGAPSYEQYFGPGTRLTVT.